A single T cell receptor beta chain is shown here with its context. The data derive from a study of blood T cell repertoires in COVID-19. Study overall: Samples of COVID-19 (acute and convalescent) were obtained from the United States, Italy and Spain.

The study counted Cohort 3 donors as recovered given two negative PCRs, clearance, or symptom resolution. J gave up 8 bases and V 0 bases, and 15 bases lay outside the gene matches. CDR1 is SGHRS and CDR2 is YFSETQ in the germline V gene. The CDR3 covers 17 residues. As originally analysed: Nucleated cell counts were estimated from reference gene primer amplification. The repertoire was sequenced with immunoSEQ multiplex PCR; TCRdb's copy has only in-frame clones and lacks some. The V and J calls and clone size are taken from that table; D and trimming were inferred from the DNA. The sample shows 100,000 to 150,000 clones, 80% to 90% of them seen only once.

The TCR originated in a woman aged 45-65 years who had recovered from COVID-19. The V and J genes are TRBV5-1 and TRBJ1-2; 8 nucleotides align to TRBD1. Sequences were obtained from PBMCs or T cells enriched from blood (not recorded which). In nucleotides, the CDR3 is TGCGCCAGCAGCTTGGTCGCAGGGGGCGAAGGTGGCGCAGGCTACACCTTC. The encoded protein is CASSLVAGGEGGAGYTF.